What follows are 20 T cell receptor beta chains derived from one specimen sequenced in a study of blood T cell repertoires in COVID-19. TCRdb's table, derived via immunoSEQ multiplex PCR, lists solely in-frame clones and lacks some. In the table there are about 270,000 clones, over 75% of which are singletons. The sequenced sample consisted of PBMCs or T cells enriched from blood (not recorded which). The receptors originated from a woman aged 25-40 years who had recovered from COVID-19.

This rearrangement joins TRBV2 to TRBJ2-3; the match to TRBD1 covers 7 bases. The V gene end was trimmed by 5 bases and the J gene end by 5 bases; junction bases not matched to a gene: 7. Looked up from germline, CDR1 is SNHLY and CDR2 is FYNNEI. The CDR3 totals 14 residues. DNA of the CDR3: TGTGCCAGCAGTACACAGACAGGGCTAGATACGCAGTATTTT. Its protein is CASSTQTGLDTQYF.

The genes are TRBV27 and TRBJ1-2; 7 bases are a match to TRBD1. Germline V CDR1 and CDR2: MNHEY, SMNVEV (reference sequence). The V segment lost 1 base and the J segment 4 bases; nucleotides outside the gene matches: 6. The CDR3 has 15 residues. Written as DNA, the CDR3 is TGTGCCAGCAGTTTATTCCCAGGGGACAGCTATGGCTACACCTTC. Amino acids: CASSLFPGDSYGYTF.

CDR3 sequence: CASSPNGNGGYTF. The CDR3 bases are TGTGCCAGCTCACCAAACGGGAATGGTGGCTACACCTTC. V gene TRBV18 combines with J gene TRBJ1-2, with no clear D. Germline loops: CDR1 KGHSH, CDR2 LQKENI. The V end was cut by 2 bases, the J end by 7 bases, with 11 bases between. The CDR3 covers 13 residues.

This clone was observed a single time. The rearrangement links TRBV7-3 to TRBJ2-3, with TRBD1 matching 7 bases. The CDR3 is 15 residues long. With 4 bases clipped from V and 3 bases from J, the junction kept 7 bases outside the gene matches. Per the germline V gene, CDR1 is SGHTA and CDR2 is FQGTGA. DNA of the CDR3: TGTGCCAGCAGCTCGACAGGGAGTGAGACAGATACGCAGTATTTT. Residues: CASSSTGSETDTQYF.

This CDR3 reads CASSPDSGRGSSYNSPLHF. CDR3 nucleotide sequence: TGTGCCAGCAGCCCCGATAGCGGCAGGGGGAGCTCCTATAATTCACCCCTCCACTTT. The rearrangement uses TRBV16 and TRBJ1-6; TRBD1 aligns across 7 bases. V lost 4 bases to trimming and J lost 0 bases; unmatched junction nucleotides: 12. Germline V CDR1 and CDR2: KGHSY, FQNENV. The CDR3 consists of 19 residues.

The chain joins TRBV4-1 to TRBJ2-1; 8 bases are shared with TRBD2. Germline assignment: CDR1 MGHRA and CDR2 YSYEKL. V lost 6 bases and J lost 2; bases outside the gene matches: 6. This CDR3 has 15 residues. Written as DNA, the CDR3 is TGCGCCAGCAGGGCCGGGACTAGACCCTACAATGAGCAGTTCTTC. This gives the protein CASRAGTRPYNEQFF.

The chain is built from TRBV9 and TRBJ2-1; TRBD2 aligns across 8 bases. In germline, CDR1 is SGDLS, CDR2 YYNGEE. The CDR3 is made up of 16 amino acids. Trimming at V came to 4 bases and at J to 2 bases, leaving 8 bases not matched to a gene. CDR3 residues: CASSPRSGGAYNEQFF. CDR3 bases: TGTGCCAGCAGCCCCAGGTCGGGGGGGGCCTACAATGAGCAGTTCTTC.

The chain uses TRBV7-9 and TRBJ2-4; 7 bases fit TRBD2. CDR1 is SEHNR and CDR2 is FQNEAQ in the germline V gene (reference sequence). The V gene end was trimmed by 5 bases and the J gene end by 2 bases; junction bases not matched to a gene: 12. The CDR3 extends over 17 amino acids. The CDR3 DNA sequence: TGTGCCAGCAGCCCGCACCATAGACTAGCCCCCAAAAACATTCAGTACTTC. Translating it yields CASSPHHRLAPKNIQYF.

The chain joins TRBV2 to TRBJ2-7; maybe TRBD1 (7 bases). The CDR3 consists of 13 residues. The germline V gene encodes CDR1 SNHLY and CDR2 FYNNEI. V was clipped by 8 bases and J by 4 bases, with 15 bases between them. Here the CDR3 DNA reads TGTGCCAGCTCCAGGGGGGTCATTTACGAGCAGTACTTC. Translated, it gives CASSRGVIYEQYF.

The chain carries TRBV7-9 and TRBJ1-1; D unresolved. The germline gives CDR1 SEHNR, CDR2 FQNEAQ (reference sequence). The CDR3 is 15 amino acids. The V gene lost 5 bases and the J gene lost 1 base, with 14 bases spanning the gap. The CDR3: CASSLHPDKNTEAFF. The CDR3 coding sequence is TGTGCCAGCAGCCTACACCCAGACAAGAACACTGAAGCTTTCTTT. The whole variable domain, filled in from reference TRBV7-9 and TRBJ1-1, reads DTGVSQNPRHKITKRGQNVTFRCDPISEHNRLYWYRQTLGQGPEFLTYFQNEAQLEKSRLLSDRFSAERPKGSFSTLEIQRTEQGDSAMYLCASSLHPDKNTEAFFGQGTRLTVV.

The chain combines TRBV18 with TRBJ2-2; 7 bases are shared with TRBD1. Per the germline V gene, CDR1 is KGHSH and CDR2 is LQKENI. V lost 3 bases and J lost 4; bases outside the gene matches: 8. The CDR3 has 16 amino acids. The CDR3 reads CASSPNRGSGTGELFF. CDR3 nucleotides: TGTGCCAGCTCACCGAACAGGGGATCGGGCACCGGGGAGCTGTTTTTT.

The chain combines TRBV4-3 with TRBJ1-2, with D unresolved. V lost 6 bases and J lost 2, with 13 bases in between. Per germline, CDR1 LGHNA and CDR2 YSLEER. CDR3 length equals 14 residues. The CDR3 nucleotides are TGCGCCAGCAGACCCTCAGTCGGGAACTATGGCTACACCTTC. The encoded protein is CASRPSVGNYGYTF.

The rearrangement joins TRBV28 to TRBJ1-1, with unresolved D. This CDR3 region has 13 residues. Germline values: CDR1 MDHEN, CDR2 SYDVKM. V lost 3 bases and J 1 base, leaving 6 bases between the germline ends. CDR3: CASSFQSNTEAFF. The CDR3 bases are TGTGCCAGCAGTTTCCAATCGAACACTGAAGCTTTCTTT. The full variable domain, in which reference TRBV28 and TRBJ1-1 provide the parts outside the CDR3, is DVKVTQSSRYLVKRTGEKVFLECVQDMDHENMFWYRQDPGLGLRLIYFSYDVKMKEKGDIPEGYSVSREKKERFSLILESASTNQTSMYLCASSFQSNTEAFFGQGTRLTVV.

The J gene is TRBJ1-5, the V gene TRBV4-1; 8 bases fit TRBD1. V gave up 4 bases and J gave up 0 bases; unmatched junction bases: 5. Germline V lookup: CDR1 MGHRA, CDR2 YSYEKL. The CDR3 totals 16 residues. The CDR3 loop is CASSPWTGSSNQPQHF. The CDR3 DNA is TGCGCCAGCAGCCCGTGGACAGGGTCTAGCAATCAGCCCCAGCATTTT.

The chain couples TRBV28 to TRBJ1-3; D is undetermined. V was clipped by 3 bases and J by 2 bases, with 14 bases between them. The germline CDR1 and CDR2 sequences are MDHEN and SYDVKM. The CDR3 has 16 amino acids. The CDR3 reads CASSLVPDSAGNTIYF. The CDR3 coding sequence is TGTGCCAGCAGTTTGGTCCCGGACTCTGCTGGAAACACCATATATTTT.

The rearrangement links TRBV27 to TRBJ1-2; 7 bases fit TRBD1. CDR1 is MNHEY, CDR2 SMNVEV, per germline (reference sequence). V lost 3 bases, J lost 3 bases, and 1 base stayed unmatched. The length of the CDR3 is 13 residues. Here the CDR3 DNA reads TGTGCCAGCAGTTTGGGACAGCACTATGGCTACACCTTC. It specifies CASSLGQHYGYTF.

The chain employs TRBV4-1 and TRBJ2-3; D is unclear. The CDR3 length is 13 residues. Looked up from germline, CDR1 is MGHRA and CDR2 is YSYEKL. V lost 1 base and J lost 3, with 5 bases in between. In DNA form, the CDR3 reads TGCGCCAGCAGCCAAGCTAGAACAGATACGCAGTATTTT. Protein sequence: CASSQARTDTQYF.

CDR3 DNA: TGCAGCGCCATCTCCGGGACAGGGGTTGGAAGCAATCAGCCCCAGCATTTT. Protein: CSAISGTGVGSNQPQHF. The rearrangement joins TRBV29-1 to TRBJ1-5; 10 nucleotides align to TRBD1. After removal of 7 bases from V and 1 base from J, the junction contained 13 bases not matched to a gene. Germline V lookup: CDR1 SQVTM, CDR2 ANQGSEA. The CDR3 spans 17 residues.

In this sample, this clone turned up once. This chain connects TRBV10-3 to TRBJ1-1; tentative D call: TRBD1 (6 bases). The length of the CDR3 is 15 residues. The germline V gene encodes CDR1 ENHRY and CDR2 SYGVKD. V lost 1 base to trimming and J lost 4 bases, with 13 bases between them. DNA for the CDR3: TGTGCCATCAGTGAGTGGAGGGGGGGGCCCACTGAAGCTTTCTTT. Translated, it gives CAISEWRGGPTEAFF.

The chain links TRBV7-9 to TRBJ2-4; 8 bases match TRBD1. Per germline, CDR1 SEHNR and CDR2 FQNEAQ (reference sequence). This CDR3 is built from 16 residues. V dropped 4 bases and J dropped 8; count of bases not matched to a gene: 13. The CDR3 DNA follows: TGTGCCAGCAGCTCCGGACAGGGCCCTTCCAGAGACATTCAGTACTTC. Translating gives CASSSGQGPSRDIQYF.